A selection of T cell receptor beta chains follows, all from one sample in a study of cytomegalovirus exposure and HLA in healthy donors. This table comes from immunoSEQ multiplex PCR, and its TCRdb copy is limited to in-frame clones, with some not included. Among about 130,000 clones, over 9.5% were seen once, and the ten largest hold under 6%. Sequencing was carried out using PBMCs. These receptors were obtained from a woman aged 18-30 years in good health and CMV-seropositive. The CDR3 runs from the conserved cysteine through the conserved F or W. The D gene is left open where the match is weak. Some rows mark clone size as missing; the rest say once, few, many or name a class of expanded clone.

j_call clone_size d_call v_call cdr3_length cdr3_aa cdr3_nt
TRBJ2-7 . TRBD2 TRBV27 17 CASSQYSGRALGYEQYF TGTGCCAGCAGTCAGTATAGCGGGAGGGCCCTAGGCTACGAGCAGTACTTC
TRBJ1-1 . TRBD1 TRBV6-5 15 CASSSDRGLGTEAFF TGTGCCAGCAGTTCCGACAGGGGGCTAGGGACTGAAGCTTTCTTT
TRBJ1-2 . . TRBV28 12 CASSSRDYGYTF TGTGCCAGCAGTTCCAGGGACTATGGCTACACCTTC
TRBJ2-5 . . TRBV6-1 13 CASRPVPQETQYF TGTGCCAGCAGACCGGTACCTCAAGAGACCCAGTACTTC
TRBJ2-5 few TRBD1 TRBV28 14 CASSLGQNAGTQYF TGTGCCAGCAGTTTGGGACAGAACGCAGGGACCCAGTACTTC
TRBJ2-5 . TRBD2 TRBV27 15 CATQLAGGLEETQYF TGTGCCACCCAACTAGCGGGAGGGCTGGAAGAGACCCAGTACTTC
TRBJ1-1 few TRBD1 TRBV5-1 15 CASSFTGAESTEAFF TGCGCCAGCAGCTTCACAGGGGCGGAGTCCACTGAAGCTTTCTTT
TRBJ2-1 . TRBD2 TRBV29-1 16 CSVEGDPREGYNEQFF TGCAGCGTTGAAGGGGACCCCCGGGAGGGTTACAATGAGCAGTTCTTC
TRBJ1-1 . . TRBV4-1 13 CASSLLGNTEAFF TGCGCCAGCAGCCTTCTAGGGAACACTGAAGCTTTCTTT
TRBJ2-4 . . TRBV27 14 CASRTRSAKNIQYF TGTGCCAGCAGGACAAGGTCGGCCAAAAACATTCAGTACTTC
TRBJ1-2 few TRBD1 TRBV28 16 CASRPPKPQGDGGYTF TGTGCCAGCAGACCACCGAAACCACAGGGGGATGGTGGCTACACCTTC
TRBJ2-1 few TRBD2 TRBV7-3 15 CASSLRGVSYNEQFF TGTGCCAGCAGCCTCCGGGGGGTCTCCTACAATGAGCAGTTCTTC
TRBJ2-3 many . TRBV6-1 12 CASSEVADTQYF TGTGCCAGCAGTGAAGTAGCAGATACGCAGTATTTT
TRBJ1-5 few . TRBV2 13 CASRISGDQPQHF TGTGCCAGCAGAATCTCAGGGGATCAGCCCCAGCATTTT
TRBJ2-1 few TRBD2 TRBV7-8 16 CASSLVEAGAYNEQFF TGTGCCAGCAGCTTAGTTGAAGCGGGGGCCTACAATGAGCAGTTCTTC
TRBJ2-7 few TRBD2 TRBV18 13 CASSRLAGDEQYF TGTGCCAGCTCACGACTAGCGGGAGACGAGCAGTACTTC
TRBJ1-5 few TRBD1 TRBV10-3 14 CAISDDRGGQPQHF TGTGCCATCAGTGATGACAGGGGTGGGCAGCCCCAGCATTTT
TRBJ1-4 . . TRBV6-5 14 CASSMGALNEKLFF TGTGCCAGCAGCATGGGAGCTCTTAATGAAAAACTGTTTTTT
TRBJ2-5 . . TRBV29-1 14 CSVGGRLQWETQYF TGCAGCGTTGGGGGCAGATTACAATGGGAGACCCAGTACTTC
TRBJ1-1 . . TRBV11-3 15 CASSLTGQVNTEAFF TGTGCCAGCAGCTTAACGGGTCAAGTGAACACTGAAGCTTTCTTT
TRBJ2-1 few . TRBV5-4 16 CASSGEPIGLFNEQFF TGTGCCAGCAGCGGGGAGCCAATAGGGTTGTTCAATGAGCAGTTCTTC
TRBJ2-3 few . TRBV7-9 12 CASSPTPQAQYF TGTGCCAGCAGCCCCACGCCCCAGGCGCAGTATTTT
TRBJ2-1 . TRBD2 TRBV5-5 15 CASTIAGGAYNEQFF TGTGCCAGCACCATAGCGGGAGGGGCCTACAATGAGCAGTTCTTC
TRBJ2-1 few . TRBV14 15 CASSLTSFSYNEQFF TGTGCCAGCAGCCTGACTTCCTTCTCCTACAATGAGCAGTTCTTC
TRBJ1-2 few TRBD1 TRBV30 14 CAWSAQGAVYGYTF TGTGCCTGGAGTGCCCAGGGGGCGGTCTATGGCTACACCTTC
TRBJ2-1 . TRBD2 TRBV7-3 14 CASSVAGTINEQFF TGTGCCAGCAGCGTAGCGGGAACCATCAATGAGCAGTTCTTC
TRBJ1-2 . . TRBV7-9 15 CASSLDLRTDYGYTF TGTGCCAGCAGCTTAGACCTTCGGACAGACTATGGCTACACCTTC
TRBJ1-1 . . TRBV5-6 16 CASSQGPGSIASEAFF TGTGCCAGCAGCCAGGGCCCCGGGTCAATAGCAAGTGAAGCTTTCTTT
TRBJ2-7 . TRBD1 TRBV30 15 CAWNKPTGDQYEQYF TGTGCCTGGAACAAACCAACAGGGGATCAATACGAGCAGTACTTC
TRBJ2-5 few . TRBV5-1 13 CARSRTDQETQYF TGCGCCAGAAGCCGGACAGACCAAGAGACCCAGTACTTC
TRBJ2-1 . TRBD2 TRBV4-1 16 CASSQVVTSGRGEQFF TGCGCCAGCAGCCAAGTTGTTACTAGCGGGAGAGGCGAGCAGTTCTTC
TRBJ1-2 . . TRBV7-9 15 CASSAFRGGTYGYTF TGTGCCAGCAGCGCGTTCCGGGGGGGAACATATGGCTACACCTTC
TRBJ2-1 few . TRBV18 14 CASSPLLEGGEQFF TGTGCCAGCTCACCCTTGTTGGAGGGTGGTGAGCAGTTCTTC
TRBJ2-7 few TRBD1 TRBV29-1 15 CSVGTGQAGTYEQYF TGCAGCGTTGGGACGGGACAGGCTGGGACCTACGAGCAGTACTTC
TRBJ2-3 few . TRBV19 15 CASSIGGGMADTQYF TGTGCCAGTAGTATAGGGGGGGGCATGGCAGATACGCAGTATTTT
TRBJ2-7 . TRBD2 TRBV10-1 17 CARIECLAGPLSYEQYF TGCGCCAGAATCGAATGCTTAGCGGGTCCTCTCTCCTACGAGCAGTACTTC
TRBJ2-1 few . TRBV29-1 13 CSVEAGLVYEQFF TGCAGCGTTGAGGCGGGCCTAGTTTATGAGCAGTTCTTC
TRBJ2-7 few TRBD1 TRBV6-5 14 CASSEIQGAHEQYF TGTGCCAGCAGTGAAATACAGGGGGCCCACGAGCAGTACTTC
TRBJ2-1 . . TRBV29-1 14 CSVVPGVTYNEQFF TGCAGCGTTGTACCGGGAGTAACCTACAATGAGCAGTTCTTC
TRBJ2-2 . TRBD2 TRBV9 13 CASRTSGTGELFF TGTGCCAGCAGGACTAGCGGCACCGGGGAGCTGTTTTTT
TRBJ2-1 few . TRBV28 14 CASSLLGASYEQFF TGTGCCAGCAGTTTATTGGGAGCTTCGTATGAGCAGTTCTTC
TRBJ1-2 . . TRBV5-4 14 CASTRGGAEYGYTF TGTGCCAGCACCAGAGGGGGGGCCGAGTATGGCTACACCTTC
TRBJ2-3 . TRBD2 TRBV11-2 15 CASSLEASGTDTQYF TGTGCCAGCAGCTTAGAGGCTAGCGGGACAGATACGCAGTATTTT
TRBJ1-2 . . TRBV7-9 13 CATQLMGEEGYTF TGTGCCACCCAGCTTATGGGGGAGGAAGGCTACACCTTC
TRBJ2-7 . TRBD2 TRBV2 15 CASSATSGSTYEQYF TGTGCCAGCAGTGCAACTAGCGGGAGCACTTACGAGCAGTACTTC
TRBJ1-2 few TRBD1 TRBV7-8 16 CASSLGQGHNLYGYTF TGTGCCAGCAGCTTGGGACAGGGGCACAACCTCTATGGCTACACCTTC
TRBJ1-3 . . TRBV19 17 CASSFMDRRNSGNTIYF TGTGCCAGTAGTTTCATGGACAGAAGGAACTCTGGAAACACCATATATTTT
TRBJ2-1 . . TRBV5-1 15 CASSRSAPSYNEQFF TGCGCCAGCAGCCGTAGCGCCCCATCCTACAATGAGCAGTTCTTC
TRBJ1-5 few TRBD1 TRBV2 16 CASSDGTGGANQPQHF TGTGCCAGCAGTGACGGGACAGGGGGCGCGAATCAGCCCCAGCATTTT
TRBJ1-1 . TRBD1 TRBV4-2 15 CASSQDDRGGTEAFF TGTGCCAGCAGCCAAGATGACAGGGGTGGCACTGAAGCTTTCTTT
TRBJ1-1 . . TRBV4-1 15 CASSPTLDTVTEAFF TGCGCCAGCAGCCCTACTTTAGACACCGTGACTGAAGCTTTCTTT
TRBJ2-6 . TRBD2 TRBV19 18 CASTLGKGRGSGANVLTF TGTGCCAGTACCCTTGGGAAGGGGAGGGGTTCTGGGGCCAACGTCCTGACTTTC
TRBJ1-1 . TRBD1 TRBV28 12 CASSLSRGRAFF TGTGCCAGCAGTTTATCCAGGGGGCGTGCTTTCTTT
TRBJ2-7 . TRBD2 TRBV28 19 CASSSSMTSGSLQPYEQYF TGTGCCAGCAGCTCTTCGATGACTAGCGGGAGTCTTCAGCCCTACGAGCAGTACTTC
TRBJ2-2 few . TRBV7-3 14 CASSLTQGSGELFF TGTGCCAGCAGCTTAACCCAGGGTTCCGGGGAGCTGTTTTTT
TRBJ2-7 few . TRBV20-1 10 CSPRQYEQYF TGCAGCCCGAGGCAGTACGAGCAGTACTTC
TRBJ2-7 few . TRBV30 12 CAWTRGTYEQYF TGTGCCTGGACGCGGGGCACCTACGAGCAGTACTTC
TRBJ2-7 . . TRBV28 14 CASSGPGMGYEQYF TGTGCCAGCTCCGGCCCGGGGATGGGCTACGAGCAGTACTTC
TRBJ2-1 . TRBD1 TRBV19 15 CASSSRTGLSNEQFF TGTGCCAGTTCTTCGAGGACAGGGCTAAGTAATGAGCAGTTCTTC
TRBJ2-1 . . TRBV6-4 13 CASSSEGSNEQFF TGTGCCAGCAGTTCGGAGGGTAGTAATGAGCAGTTCTTC